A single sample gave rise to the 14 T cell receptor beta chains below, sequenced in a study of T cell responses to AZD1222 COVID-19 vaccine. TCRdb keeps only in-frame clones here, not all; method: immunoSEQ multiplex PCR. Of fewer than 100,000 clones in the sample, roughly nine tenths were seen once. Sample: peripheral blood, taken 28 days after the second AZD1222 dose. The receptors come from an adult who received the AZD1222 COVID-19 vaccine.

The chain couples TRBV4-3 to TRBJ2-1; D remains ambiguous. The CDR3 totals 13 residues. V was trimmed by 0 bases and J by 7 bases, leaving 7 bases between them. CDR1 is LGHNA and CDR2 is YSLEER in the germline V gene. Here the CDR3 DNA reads TGCGCCAGCAGCCAAGATGGAGATAATGAGCAGTTCTTC. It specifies CASSQDGDNEQFF.

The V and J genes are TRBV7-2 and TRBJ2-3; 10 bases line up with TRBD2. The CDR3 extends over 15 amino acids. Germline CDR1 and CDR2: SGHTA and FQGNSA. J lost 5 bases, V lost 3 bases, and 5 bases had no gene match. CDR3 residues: CASSFSGGDIDTQYF. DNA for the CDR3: TGTGCCAGCAGCTTCAGCGGGGGGGATATAGATACGCAGTATTTT.

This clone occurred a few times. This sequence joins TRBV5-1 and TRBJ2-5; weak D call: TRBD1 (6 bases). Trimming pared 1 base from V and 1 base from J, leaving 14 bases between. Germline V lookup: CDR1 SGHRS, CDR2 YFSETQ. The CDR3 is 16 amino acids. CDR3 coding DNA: TGCGCCAGCAGCTTGATCCCAGGGGCCCTCCAAGAGACCCAGTACTTC. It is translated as CASSLIPGALQETQYF.

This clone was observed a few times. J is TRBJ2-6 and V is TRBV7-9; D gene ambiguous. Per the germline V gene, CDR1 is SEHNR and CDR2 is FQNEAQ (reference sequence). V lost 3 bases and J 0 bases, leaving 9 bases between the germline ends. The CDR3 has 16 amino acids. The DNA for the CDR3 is TGTGCCAGCAGCTTTGGTCTGGACTCTGGGGCCAACGTCCTGACTTTC. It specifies CASSFGLDSGANVLTF.

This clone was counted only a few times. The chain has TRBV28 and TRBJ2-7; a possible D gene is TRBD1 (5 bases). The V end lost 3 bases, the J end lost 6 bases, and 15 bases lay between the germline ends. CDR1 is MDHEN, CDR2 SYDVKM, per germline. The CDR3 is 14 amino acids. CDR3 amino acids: CASSFLQVGAEQYF. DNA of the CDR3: TGTGCCAGCAGTTTCTTACAGGTTGGTGCCGAGCAGTACTTC.

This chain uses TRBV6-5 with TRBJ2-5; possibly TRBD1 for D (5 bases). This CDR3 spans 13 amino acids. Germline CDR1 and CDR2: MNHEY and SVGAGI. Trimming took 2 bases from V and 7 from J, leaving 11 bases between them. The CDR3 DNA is TGTGCCAGCAGTTACCGAACTCAGGGGACCCAGTACTTC. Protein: CASSYRTQGTQYF.

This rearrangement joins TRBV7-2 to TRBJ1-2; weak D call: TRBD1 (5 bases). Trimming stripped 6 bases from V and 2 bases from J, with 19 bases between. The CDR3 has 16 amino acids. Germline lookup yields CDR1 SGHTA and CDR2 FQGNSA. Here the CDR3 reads CASRQGGRIENYGYTF. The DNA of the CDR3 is TGTGCCAGCAGGCAGGGAGGTAGGATAGAAAACTATGGCTACACCTTC.

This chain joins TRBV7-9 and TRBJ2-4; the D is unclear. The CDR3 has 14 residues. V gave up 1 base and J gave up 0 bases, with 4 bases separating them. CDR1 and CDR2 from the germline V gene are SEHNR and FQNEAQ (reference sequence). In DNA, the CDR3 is TGTGCCAGCAGCTTAGACACAGCCAAAAACATTCAGTACTTC. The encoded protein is CASSLDTAKNIQYF.

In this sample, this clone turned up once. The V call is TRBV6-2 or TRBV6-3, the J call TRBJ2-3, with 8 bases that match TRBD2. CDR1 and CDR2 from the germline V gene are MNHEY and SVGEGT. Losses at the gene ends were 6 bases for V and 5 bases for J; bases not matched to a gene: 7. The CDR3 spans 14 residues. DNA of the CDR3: TGTGCCAGCAGCCGGGGGGGCGCTGGAGATACGCAGTATTTT. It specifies CASSRGGAGDTQYF.

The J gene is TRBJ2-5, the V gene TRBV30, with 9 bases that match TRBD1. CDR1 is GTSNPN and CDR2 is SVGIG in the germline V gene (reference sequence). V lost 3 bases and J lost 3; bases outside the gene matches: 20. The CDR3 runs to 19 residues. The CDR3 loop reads CAWRRATGGAEKNKETQYF. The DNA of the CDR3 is TGTGCCTGGAGAAGAGCCACAGGGGGCGCAGAGAAAAACAAAGAGACCCAGTACTTC.

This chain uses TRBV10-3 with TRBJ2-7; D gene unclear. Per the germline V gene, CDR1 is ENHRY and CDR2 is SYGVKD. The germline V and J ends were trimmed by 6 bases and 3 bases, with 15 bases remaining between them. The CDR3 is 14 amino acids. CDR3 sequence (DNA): TGTGCCATCAGCCCGGGCCAGAACATCTACGAGCAGTACTTC. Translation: CAISPGQNIYEQYF.

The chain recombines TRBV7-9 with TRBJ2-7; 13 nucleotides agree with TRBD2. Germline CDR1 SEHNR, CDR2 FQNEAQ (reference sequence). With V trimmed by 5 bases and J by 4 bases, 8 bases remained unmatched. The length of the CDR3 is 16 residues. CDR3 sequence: CASSDPPTSGGYEQYF. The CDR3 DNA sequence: TGTGCCAGCAGCGATCCTCCGACTAGCGGGGGGTACGAGCAGTACTTC.

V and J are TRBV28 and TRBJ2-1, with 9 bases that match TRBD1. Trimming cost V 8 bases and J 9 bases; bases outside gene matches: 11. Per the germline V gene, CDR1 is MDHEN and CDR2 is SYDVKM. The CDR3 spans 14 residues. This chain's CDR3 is CASCKGQGRTEQFF. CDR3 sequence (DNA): TGTGCCAGCTGCAAGGGACAGGGTAGGACTGAGCAGTTCTTC.

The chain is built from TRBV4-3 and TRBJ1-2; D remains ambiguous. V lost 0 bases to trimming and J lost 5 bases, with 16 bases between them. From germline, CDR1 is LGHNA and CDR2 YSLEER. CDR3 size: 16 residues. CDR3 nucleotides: TGCGCCAGCAGCCAAGATCTGAGGCAGGCGGGGTATGGCTACACCTTC. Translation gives CASSQDLRQAGYGYTF.